This section outlines one TCR beta chain sequence together with its context. No antigen is known for it. Base quality data are lacking; no much larger clone is found one base away. This record belongs to a study of OX40 agonist ivuxolimab in advanced cancers. About the study as a whole: Ivuxolimab, which targeted the costimulatory receptor OX40 (CD134), was an agonistic, fully human IgG2 monoclonal antibody. Intravenous ivuxolimab was administered to patients every 2 weeks at six dose levels: 0.01, 0.1, 0.3, 1.5, 3 and 10 mg/kg. Of the 50 to 55 dose-escalation patients, hepatocellular carcinoma was present in 19, melanoma in roughly 15, renal cell carcinoma in 9 and head and neck cancer in 9. A male proportion of 75% to 85% and a mean age of 60 years, ranging from about 23 to 90, were recorded for the dose-escalation cohort. Prior anti-PD-1, anti-PD-L1 or anti-CTLA-4 therapy was permitted, and approximately 40% of dose-escalation patients had received checkpoint inhibitors. Partial responses occurred in three dose-escalation patients, of whom one had hepatocellular carcinoma and two had cutaneous melanoma. The point of sequencing TCRbeta in the periphery was to test whether ivuxolimab changed TCR sequence diversity and drove clonal T-cell expansion. The paper covers the monotherapy dose-escalation part of the phase I ivuxolimab trial, which included N of about 51 patients.

Patients with a history of autoimmune disease or receiving systemic immunosuppression were excluded from the trial. Peripheral blood for TCR sequencing was collected from all dose cohorts at baseline, on cycle 4 day 1, and on cycle 7 day 1. Samples came from an open-label, multicenter, first-in-human phase I dose-escalation trial of ivuxolimab. Adults with locally advanced or metastatic melanoma, renal cell carcinoma, hepatocellular carcinoma or head and neck squamous cell carcinoma were enrolled in the trial. Before TCR sequencing, CD4+ T cells and CD8+ T cells from peripheral blood were sorted into separate populations. Broader findings and caveats from the paper: Low levels of normalized T-cell clonal expansion were also seen in some patients who did not respond. Clonal expansion of both CD4+ and CD8+ blood T cells was observed from baseline to week 6 at doses 0.1 to 3.0 mg/kg. After ivuxolimab, expanded clones were on average more numerous among CD8+ T cells than among CD4+ T cells. In the 0.1-3.0 mg/kg groups, partial responders had among the lowest normalized peripheral clonal expansion, particularly in CD8+ T cells. The antigen specificity of the peripheral T cells that underwent clonal expansion was not determined.

To sequence the TCRbeta CDR3 region, genomic DNA was isolated from the sorted cells. TCRbeta CDR3 regions were sequenced using the immunoSEQ Assay. TCRdb provides this immuneACCESS table in a form limited to in-frame rearrangements. Some clones are lacking; in checked studies, under half of them reflect an unresolved V gene, and why the rest are absent is not known. This sample comprises 50,000 to 60,000 clones, approximately 90% of them detected only once. The ten top clones hold approximately 5% of the sample. The CDR3 sequence holds 13 residues, the cysteine and phenylalanine included. Of the read, only the CDR3 DNA is kept; its 39 bases are in frame from base 1. Per the germline V gene, MNHNS is the CDR1 and SASEGT is the CDR2. The V and J ends are trimmed by 3 bases and 5 bases, leaving 10 bases between them.

Sequenced material: CD4+ or CD8+ T cells sorted from blood, taken in a trial of the OX40 agonist ivuxolimab. The sequence was obtained from an adult with an advanced solid tumor such as melanoma, head and neck, liver or kidney cancer. Recombination connected TRBV6-1 to TRBJ2-5; a tentative D call is TRBD1 (5 bases match). The nucleotides read TGTGCCAGCAGTGACTTGGACACTGAGACCCAGTACTTC. The encoded protein is CASSDLDTETQYF.